The rows below give T cell receptor beta chains drawn from one sample of a study of OX40 agonist ivuxolimab in advanced cancers. Only in-frame clones appear in the TCRdb table, and some are missing; sequencing was by immunoSEQ multiplex PCR. The sample has around 52,000 clones; about 83% are singletons. This specimen consisted of CD4+ or CD8+ T cells sorted from blood, obtained in a trial of the OX40 agonist ivuxolimab. These receptors came from an adult with an advanced solid tumor such as melanoma, head and neck, liver or kidney cancer. CDR3s include the opening cysteine and the closing phenylalanine or tryptophan. A D gene is named only where the DNA matches it firmly. Only part of the rows carry a size: once, few, many, or a class if the clone is expanded.

TRBJ1-1 | NA | NA | TRBV5-1 | TGCGCCAGCAGCTTGGAGGGGCGGGACACTGAAGCTTTCTTT | CASSLEGRDTEAFF
TRBJ2-7 | TRBD1 | NA | TRBV28 | TGTGCCAGCAGCTCGACAGGGCCCCCCTACGAGCAGTACTTC | CASSSTGPPYEQYF
TRBJ2-3 | TRBD1 | few | TRBV29-1 | TGCAGCGTTCAGACAGGGTACACAGATACGCAGTATTTT | CSVQTGYTDTQYF
TRBJ2-5 | NA | NA | TRBV11-2 | TGTGCCAGCAGCTTACGGACTGTGGAGACCCAGTACTTC | CASSLRTVETQYF
TRBJ2-2 | NA | NA | TRBV19 | TGTGCCAGTGCTAGGGGTGGAGAAACCGGGGAGCTGTTTTTT | CASARGGETGELFF
TRBJ2-5 | NA | NA | TRBV7-9 | TGTGCCAGCAGCTCTGGGGGCGGGCAAGAGACCCAGTACTTC | CASSSGGGQETQYF
TRBJ2-7 | NA | NA | TRBV6-5 | TGTGCCAGCAGGGTGGACGGGGAGAACGAGCAGTACTTC | CASRVDGENEQYF
TRBJ1-3 | NA | NA | TRBV9 | TGTGCCAGCAGCGGGGAACTTCAGATCGGAAACACCATATATTTT | CASSGELQIGNTIYF
TRBJ2-1 | TRBD2 | NA | TRBV19 | TGTGCCAGTAGTATATCAGCGGGAAGTCCCTACAATGAGCAGTTCTTC | CASSISAGSPYNEQFF
TRBJ1-5 | TRBD1 | NA | TRBV5-1 | TGCGCCAGCAGCTTAACCGGGACAGGTAGCAATCAGCCCCAGCATTTT | CASSLTGTGSNQPQHF
TRBJ2-5 | TRBD1 | NA | TRBV30 | TGTGCCTGGAGTTCGGCAGGGGGAATAGAGACCCAGTACTTC | CAWSSAGGIETQYF
TRBJ2-1 | TRBD2 | few | TRBV28 | TGTGCCAGCAGTTTAATCGGGTCGGGAGGGCCTAATGAGCAGTTCTTC | CASSLIGSGGPNEQFF
TRBJ2-2 | NA | once | TRBV7-3 | TGTGCCAGCAGCTTAACCCGGGGGCCGAACACCGGGGAGCTGTTTTTT | CASSLTRGPNTGELFF
TRBJ2-3 | NA | NA | TRBV5-1 | TGCGCCAGCAGCCCCACCGGAATCCACACAGATACGCAGTATTTT | CASSPTGIHTDTQYF
TRBJ1-2 | NA | NA | TRBV6-1 | TGTGCCAGCAGGAGGGGGGGAGTCTATGGCTACACCTTC | CASRRGGVYGYTF
TRBJ2-3 | TRBD2 | NA | TRBV27 | TGTGCCACCAGGCCCGAACGGACTAGCTCTCATTCCCCTGATACGCAGTATTTT | CATRPERTSSHSPDTQYF
TRBJ2-1 | TRBD2 | NA | TRBV27 | TGTGCCAGCAGTTCCTGGGGACTAGCTCGGCATGAGCAGTTCTTC | CASSSWGLARHEQFF
TRBJ1-4 | NA | NA | TRBV6-6 | TGTGCCAGCAGGGGGGACATCGCTTTGTTTTTT | CASRGDIALFF
TRBJ1-2 | NA | NA | TRBV5-4 | TGTGCCAGCAGCCAAACAGGGCTTGGCTACACCTTC | CASSQTGLGYTF
TRBJ1-2 | NA | NA | TRBV19 | TGTGCCAGTAGTATAGTAACCGGGACGCCGGCTAACTATGGCTACACCTTC | CASSIVTGTPANYGYTF
TRBJ2-7 | NA | few | TRBV19 | TGTGCCAGTACCAAAAGGATTTCACCCTACGAGCAGTACTTC | CASTKRISPYEQYF
TRBJ2-2 | NA | NA | TRBV9 | TGTGCCAGCAGCGAGGGGTCGGGGCCTAACACCGGGGAGCTGTTTTTT | CASSEGSGPNTGELFF
TRBJ2-6 | NA | NA | TRBV6-1 | TGTGCCAGTCAAAACTCTGGGGCCAACGTCCTGACTTTC | CASQNSGANVLTF
TRBJ2-2 | TRBD1 | NA | TRBV6-6 | TGTGCCAGCAGTCACCGGGACAGGGGCCCCGGGGAGCTGTTTTTT | CASSHRDRGPGELFF
TRBJ1-3 | NA | once | TRBV2 | TGTGCCAGCAGTAGCTTCCTACCCTCTGGAAACACCATATATTTT | CASSSFLPSGNTIYF
TRBJ2-7 | TRBD2 | NA | TRBV28 | TGTGCCAGCAACTTAGCGGGAGTCAGCTCCTACGAGCAGTACTTC | CASNLAGVSSYEQYF
TRBJ2-3 | NA | NA | TRBV5-1 | TGCGCCAGCAGCAATTCGCAGGCACGGGTGGGCACAGATACGCAGTATTTT | CASSNSQARVGTDTQYF
TRBJ2-7 | TRBD2 | NA | TRBV2 | TGTGCCAGCAGTACTAGCGGCCCCTACGAGCAGTACTTC | CASSTSGPYEQYF
TRBJ1-2 | TRBD1 | NA | TRBV6-5 | TGTGCCAGCAGTGAACAACAGGGGTACTATGGCTACACCTTC | CASSEQQGYYGYTF
TRBJ2-3 | TRBD2 | NA | TRBV6-1 | TGTGCCAGCATGGTGACTAGCGGGAGTAGGGGTACGCAGTATTTT | CASMVTSGSRGTQYF
TRBJ2-1 | NA | once | TRBV18 | TGTGCCAGCTCGGCCGGGACCGACGACGATAGCTCCTACAATGAGCAGTTCTTC | CASSAGTDDDSSYNEQFF
TRBJ2-1 | TRBD1 | NA | TRBV5-3 | TGTGCCAGAAGCTTCTCAACGCCGGTCGGGACAGGAAGATACAATGAGCAGTTCTTC | CARSFSTPVGTGRYNEQFF
TRBJ1-3 | NA | NA | TRBV19 | TGTGCCAGTAGTCTTAAGGCGATTTCTGGAAACACCATATATTTT | CASSLKAISGNTIYF
TRBJ1-2 | TRBD1 | once | TRBV4-2 | TGTGCCAGCAGCCAAGGATCCGGGACAGAAAACGGCTACACCTTC | CASSQGSGTENGYTF
TRBJ1-2 | NA | NA | TRBV5-1 | TGCGCCAGCAGCCCCGTGGAAAACTTCTGGGGCTACACCTTC | CASSPVENFWGYTF
TRBJ2-6 | NA | NA | TRBV10-3 | TGTGCCACCGGTGAAAGGGCCGGATTAAGCTCTGGGGCCAACGTCCTGACTTTC | CATGERAGLSSGANVLTF
TRBJ1-2 | NA | NA | TRBV19 | TGTGCCAGTACCCCTATGGGTGGCGACTTTGGCTATGGCTACACCTTC | CASTPMGGDFGYGYTF
TRBJ1-2 | NA | once | TRBV7-9 | TGTGCCAGCAGCCAAGCTCTCTATGGCTACACCTTC | CASSQALYGYTF
TRBJ1-1 | NA | few | TRBV9 | TGTGCCAGCAGCGTAGGGGTGACTGAGAACACTGAAGCTTTCTTT | CASSVGVTENTEAFF
TRBJ1-1 | NA | NA | TRBV7-9 | TGTGCCAGCTCCTCAGGGCCGGTCAACACTGAAGCTTTCTTT | CASSSGPVNTEAFF
TRBJ1-5 | TRBD1 | NA | TRBV19 | TGTGCCAGTAGTCAACAGGGGACCTATAGCAATCAGCCCCAGCATTTT | CASSQQGTYSNQPQHF
TRBJ1-2 | NA | NA | TRBV30 | TGTGCCTGGAGTGTTGGGGGGGCAACTGCTATGGATGGCTACACCTTC | CAWSVGGATAMDGYTF
TRBJ2-1 | NA | NA | TRBV5-1 | TGCGCCAGCAGCTTGGCCGGGAGAGATTTAAGGAATGAGCAGTTCTTC | CASSLAGRDLRNEQFF
TRBJ2-5 | NA | NA | TRBV18 | TGTGCCAGCTCACGCGCCGGGAGCGGACGAGAGACCCAGTACTTC | CASSRAGSGRETQYF
TRBJ2-3 | TRBD2 | NA | TRBV7-2 | TGTGCCAGCAGACTAGCGGGAGGGCTGGCAGATACGCAGTATTTT | CASRLAGGLADTQYF
TRBJ2-5 | NA | NA | TRBV18 | TGTGCCAGCTCACCAAACTGGGAAGAGACCCAGTACTTC | CASSPNWEETQYF
TRBJ1-3 | TRBD1 | NA | TRBV5-1 | TGCGCCAGCAGCTTTAACCCGGGACAGGACTCTGGAAACACCATATATTTT | CASSFNPGQDSGNTIYF
TRBJ1-5 | TRBD1 | NA | TRBV19 | TGTGCCAGTAGCACGAGCCGGGACAGAAATCAGCCCCAGCATTTT | CASSTSRDRNQPQHF
TRBJ2-7 | TRBD1 | NA | TRBV5-1 | TGCGCCAGCAGCCAGTGGACAGGGAGCTCCTACGAGCAGTACTTC | CASSQWTGSSYEQYF
TRBJ2-6 | NA | NA | TRBV9 | TGTGCCAGCAGTGACCTAGCTGGGGCCAACGTCCTGACTTTC | CASSDLAGANVLTF
TRBJ2-5 | TRBD2 | NA | TRBV9 | TGTGCCAGCAGCACCCGGACTAGCGAGCAGATCCAAGAGACCCAGTACTTC | CASSTRTSEQIQETQYF
TRBJ1-1 | NA | NA | TRBV28 | TGTGCCAGCAGCTCAGCCGCTGAAGCTTTCTTT | CASSSAAEAFF
TRBJ2-5 | NA | NA | TRBV5-4 | TGTGCCAGCAGCCTCCCCGGGGTGCGGCAAGAGACCCAGTACTTC | CASSLPGVRQETQYF
TRBJ1-2 | NA | NA | TRBV4-1 | TGCGCCAGCAGCCTGACAGAGTCCACTAACTATGGCTACACCTTC | CASSLTESTNYGYTF
TRBJ2-2 | TRBD2 | NA | TRBV28 | TGTGCCAGCAGTACTAGCGCCAGGAACACCGGGGAGCTGTTTTTT | CASSTSARNTGELFF